A single sample is the source of the 13 T cell receptor beta chains below, sequenced in a study of OX40 agonist ivuxolimab in advanced cancers. The assay was immunoSEQ multiplex PCR, and TCRdb's table has in-frame clones only and misses some. Among approximately 74,000 clones, roughly four fifths were seen once, and the ten largest hold 5.5% to 6%. Sequencing was performed on CD4+ or CD8+ T cells sorted from blood, taken in a trial of the OX40 agonist ivuxolimab. The source of these receptors is an adult with an advanced solid tumor such as melanoma, head and neck, liver or kidney cancer.

The J gene is TRBJ1-6, the V gene TRBV9; D unresolved. The V gene lost 4 bases and the J gene lost 6 bases, with 11 bases spanning the gap. The CDR3 is 14 residues long. CDR1 and CDR2 from the germline V gene are SGDLS and YYNGEE. The CDR3 DNA sequence: TGTGCCAGCAGCCCAGACGCCGGTAATTCACCCCTCCACTTT. This encodes CASSPDAGNSPLHF.

The rearrangement joins TRBV30 to TRBJ2-1; 10 bases match TRBD1. The CDR3 runs 15 residues. The germline V gene has CDR1 GTSNPN and CDR2 SVGIG (reference sequence). The J segment lost 4 bases and the V segment lost 2 bases, leaving 5 bases of the junction unmatched. This chain's CDR3 is CAWSLTGGPYNEQFF. The CDR3 DNA sequence: TGTGCCTGGAGTTTGACAGGGGGCCCGTACAATGAGCAGTTCTTC.

This clone came up once. CDR3 DNA: TGTGCCAGCAGCCAAAAATTGGGACTAGCGGGAGGCTCGATGGAGCAGTTCTTC. Amino acid sequence: CASSQKLGLAGGSMEQFF. This chain connects TRBV14 to TRBJ2-1, with 15 bases aligning to TRBD2. CDR1 and CDR2 from the germline V gene are SGHDN and FVKESK. Trimming at V came to 2 bases and at J to 10 bases, leaving 12 bases not matched to a gene. There are 18 residues in the CDR3.

This clone was counted once. V and J are TRBV6-1 and TRBJ1-6, with D unclear. Germline CDR1 reads MNHNS; CDR2 reads SASEGT. The CDR3 is 12 residues long. V was pared by 1 base and J by 9 bases, with 4 bases between. Here the CDR3 DNA reads TGTGCCAGCAGTGAAGACCCTTCACCCCTCCACTTT. Residues: CASSEDPSPLHF.

This clone showed up just a few times. The chain links TRBV28 to TRBJ2-1; D unresolved. This CDR3 is built from 13 residues. Germline-derived CDR1 and CDR2 are MDHEN and SYDVKM. V was trimmed by 3 bases and J by 3 bases, leaving 6 bases between them. The DNA of the CDR3 is TGTGCCAGCAGTTTGGCACTCTACAATGAGCAGTTCTTC. The encoded protein is CASSLALYNEQFF.

This chain uses TRBV19 with TRBJ2-1, with D uncertain. Germline assignment: CDR1 LNHDA and CDR2 SQIVND (reference sequence). Trimming pared 1 base from V and 10 bases from J, leaving 8 bases between. CDR3 length: 12 amino acids. The CDR3 sequence: CASSIGALEQFF. CDR3 bases: TGTGCCAGTAGTATAGGGGCCCTGGAGCAGTTCTTC.

The rearrangement joins TRBV13 to TRBJ1-2; D is undetermined. With 4 bases removed from V and 5 bases from J, the gap between germline ends came to 17 bases. The CDR3 has 15 amino acids. Germline V lookup: CDR1 PRHDT, CDR2 FYEKMQ (reference sequence). In nucleotides, the CDR3 is TGTGCCAGCAGCTCCTTGCTCCGGGAGGATTATGGCTACACCTTC. Its translation is CASSSLLREDYGYTF.

This clone was counted a single time. CDR3 sequence reads: CASSLQGATNEKLFF. The CDR3 DNA follows: TGTGCCAGCAGCTTACAAGGTGCAACTAATGAAAAACTGTTTTTT. The gene calls are TRBV7-3 and TRBJ1-4; no firm D call. Germline lookup yields CDR1 SGHTA and CDR2 FQGTGA. The CDR3 length is 15 residues. The V end was cut by 2 bases, the J end by 0 bases, with 7 bases between.

The chain links TRBV6-6 to TRBJ2-6, with a tentative D call TRBD1 (5 bases). Between the trimmed V and J ends, which lost 6 bases and 4 bases, there was a span of 13 bases. Germline values: CDR1 MNHNY, CDR2 SVGAGI (reference sequence). This CDR3 is built from 15 residues. In DNA form, the CDR3 reads TGTGCCAGCAGCCAGGGAAGGTGGGGGGCCAACGTCCTGACTTTC. Translating gives CASSQGRWGANVLTF.

V and J are TRBV11-3 and TRBJ2-3; D possibly matches TRBD1 or TRBD2 (5 bases each). Germline V gives CDR1 SGHNT, CDR2 YENEEA. With 3 bases removed from V and 2 bases from J, the gap between germline ends came to 9 bases. The CDR3 extends over 14 amino acids. The CDR3 DNA reads as TGTGCCAGCAGCTTTGAGGGGCCCACAGATACGCAGTATTTT. This sequence encodes CASSFEGPTDTQYF.

The rearrangement links TRBV9 to TRBJ2-1; D is undetermined. V was trimmed by 3 bases and J by 6 bases, leaving 10 bases between them. Germline values: CDR1 SGDLS, CDR2 YYNGEE. CDR3 size: 13 residues. CDR3 sequence (DNA): TGTGCCAGCAGCGGCCATCGGTCCAATGAGCAGTTCTTC. Its protein product is CASSGHRSNEQFF.

Here the CDR3 reads CASSVSGVSTDTQYF. The CDR3 nucleotides are TGTGCCAGCAGCGTAAGTGGGGTTAGCACAGATACGCAGTATTTT. The V and J genes are TRBV9 and TRBJ2-3; unclear D gene. This CDR3 contains 15 residues. Germline-derived CDR1 and CDR2 are SGDLS and YYNGEE. With 1 base removed from V and 0 bases from J, the gap between germline ends came to 9 bases.

This clone was seen a single time. V usage is TRBV5-6 and J usage is TRBJ2-2; no clear D. This CDR3 has 14 residues. Between the trimmed V and J ends, which lost 5 bases and 10 bases, there was a span of 18 bases. CDR1 and CDR2 from the germline V gene are SGHDT and YYEEEE. CDR3 loop: CASRTRLVLEELFF. The CDR3 DNA reads TGTGCCAGCAGAACCCGGCTGGTACTCGAGGAGCTGTTTTTT.